The clone carrying this T cell receptor (beta chain) has a handful of counts. Its specificity is not known. V shed 10 bases and J 5 bases; nucleotides not matched to a gene: 5. Germline V gene lookup returns CDR1 SGHVS and CDR2 FQNEAQ. The CDR3 covers 13 residues. The data are from a study of T-cell memory formation after mild COVID-19. Study overall: Each donor largely had its own TCR clusters. Broader study findings: Pre-infection memory contained some responding clones, which suggested that cross-reactive memory had joined.

TCRdb re-analysed the 5' RACE reads in MiXCR, keeping a single row per CDR3 protein. In the table there are about 240,000 distinct CDR3 sequences, 8% to 10% of which are singletons. Specimen: PBMCs or a T cell subset sorted from them (not recorded which). The TCR sequence derives from a man aged 18 to 29 who had mild COVID-19 (a few samples of this study predate the infection). Cell type and time point are not known. This chain connects TRBV7-8 to TRBJ2-1; 10 bases match TRBD2. Here the CDR3 reads CATPSGGDNEQFF. The CDR3 DNA follows: TGTGCCACCCCTAGCGGGGGCGACAATGAGCAGTTCTTC.